Presented here are 29 T cell receptor beta chains from one specimen sequenced in a study of cytomegalovirus exposure and HLA in healthy donors. The study ran its PCR with 60 Vbeta and 13 Jbeta primers. Produced via immunoSEQ multiplex PCR; TCRdb's table is partial and in-frame only. This sample's table has roughly 80,000 clones. Sequencing was done on a sample of PBMCs. These receptor sequences come from a man in his fifties or sixties in good health and CMV-seropositive.

The V and J genes are TRBV11-2 and TRBJ2-7; no clear D. Germline lookup yields CDR1 SGHAT and CDR2 FQNNGV. V dropped 3 bases and J dropped 5 bases, with 8 bases sitting between them. The CDR3 is 12 amino acids. The CDR3 protein is CASSFIVDEQYF. The DNA of the CDR3 is TGTGCCAGCAGCTTTATAGTAGACGAGCAGTACTTC. The full variable domain, completed using reference TRBV11-2 and TRBJ2-7, is EAGVAQSPRYKIIEKRQSVAFWCNPISGHATLYWYQQILGQGPKLLIQFQNNGVVDDSQLPKDRFSAERLKGVDSTLKIQPAKLEDSAVYLCASSFIVDEQYFGPGTRLTVT.

This sequence joins TRBV6-1 and TRBJ2-7; D is ambiguous. CDR3 length equals 12 residues. In germline, CDR1 is MNHNS, CDR2 SASEGT. V lost 9 bases and J 2 bases, leaving 11 bases between the germline ends. CDR3: CASRPGPYEQYV. CDR3 DNA sequence: TGTGCCAGTCGCCCAGGCCCCTACGAGCAGTACGTC.

The CDR3 is CASSLDGVNTEAFF. Written as DNA, the CDR3 is TGCGCCAGCAGCTTGGACGGGGTGAACACTGAAGCTTTCTTT. The chain has TRBV5-1 and TRBJ1-1; no reliable D call. Germline V gives CDR1 SGHRS, CDR2 YFSETQ. The CDR3 contains 14 residues. Trimming took off 0 bases at V and 0 bases at J, with 6 bases between the two ends.

J is TRBJ1-2 and V is TRBV6-5; weak D call: TRBD1 (6 bases). V gave up 6 bases and J gave up 4 bases, with 15 bases separating them. CDR3 length equals 14 residues. Germline V gene lookup returns CDR1 MNHEY and CDR2 SVGAGI. The CDR3 reads CASSQGQPLYGYTF. Here the CDR3 DNA reads TGTGCCAGCAGCCAGGGGCAGCCTCTCTATGGCTACACCTTC.

This chain links TRBV29-1 with TRBJ1-2; D is unclear. The CDR3 has 13 residues. The germline V and J ends were trimmed by 6 bases and 4 bases, with 15 bases remaining between them. Germline V gene data show CDR1 as SQVTM and CDR2 as ANQGSEA. CDR3 sequence: CSVTDKWSYGYTF. The DNA for the CDR3 is TGCAGCGTCACCGACAAGTGGTCCTATGGCTACACCTTC.

The V gene is TRBV18, the J gene TRBJ2-7; 10 bases are shared with TRBD1. V dropped 3 bases and J dropped 2; count of bases not matched to a gene: 1. The CDR3 contains 14 residues. Germline-derived CDR1 and CDR2 are KGHSH and LQKENI. The CDR3 DNA is TGTGCCAGCTCACCGGGGACAGGGGCCTACGAGCAGTACGTC. Its translation: CASSPGTGAYEQYV.

The V gene is TRBV12-5, the J gene TRBJ2-1; 10 bases are shared with TRBD2. The CDR3 sequence is 17 residues long. Trimming took 0 bases from V and 3 from J; bases not matched to a gene: 5. Germline CDR1 reads LGHNT; CDR2 reads FRNRAP. CDR3 region: CASGLVLGLAVYNEQFF. CDR3 nucleotide sequence: TGTGCTAGTGGTTTGGTCCTAGGACTAGCGGTCTACAATGAGCAGTTCTTC.

The J gene is TRBJ1-2, the V gene TRBV12-5; 8 positions match TRBD1. This CDR3 has 14 amino acids. Germline V gene data show CDR1 as LGHNT and CDR2 as FRNRAP. Germline trimming cut 5 bases from V and 8 bases from J; bases unmatched to any gene: 10. The CDR3 loop reads CASGPATGVKGYTF. For the CDR3, the DNA is TGTGCTAGTGGTCCTGCGACAGGGGTAAAGGGCTACACCTTC.

The chain joins TRBV5-1 to TRBJ1-2; D might be TRBD1 (6 bases). The V end lost 0 bases, the J end lost 0 bases, and 9 bases lay between the germline ends. The CDR3 has 15 residues. Germline-derived CDR1 and CDR2 are SGHRS and YFSETQ. Written as DNA, the CDR3 is TGCGCCAGCAGCTTGGGGGGGCCAGCTAACTATGGCTACACCTTC. This sequence encodes CASSLGGPANYGYTF. Full variable domain (outside the CDR3, taken from reference TRBV5-1 and TRBJ1-2): KAGVTQTPRYLIKTRGQQVTLSCSPISGHRSVSWYQQTPGQGLQFLFEYFSETQRNKGNFPGRFSGRQFSNSRSEMNVSTLELGDSALYLCASSLGGPANYGYTFGSGTRLTVV.

This rearrangement joins TRBV18 to TRBJ2-5, with TRBD2 matching over 7 bases. This CDR3 comprises 15 residues. From germline, CDR1 is KGHSH and CDR2 LQKENI. V was clipped by 1 base and J by 1 base; unmatched bases: 3. The CDR3 DNA sequence: TGTGCCAGCTCACCACTTCGCGGGGGCCAAGAGACCCAGTACTTC. Translated, it gives CASSPLRGGQETQYF.

This sequence joins TRBV30 and TRBJ2-1; tentatively, D is TRBD1 (5 bases). Trimming took 0 bases from V and 9 from J, leaving 15 bases between them. Germline CDR1 and CDR2: GTSNPN and SVGIG (reference sequence). The CDR3 totals 14 residues. The CDR3 sequence: CAWSVRVYQGEQFF. The CDR3 region has the DNA TGTGCCTGGAGTGTAAGGGTATATCAGGGTGAGCAGTTCTTC.

This chain uses TRBV9 with TRBJ2-1; 14 bases fit TRBD2. CDR1 SGDLS and CDR2 YYNGEE come from the germline V gene. J was trimmed by 9 bases and V by 0 bases; bases with no gene match: 2. The CDR3 is 15 amino acids. In DNA form, the CDR3 reads TGTGCCAGCAGCGTAGAGGGACTAGCGGGAGCTGAGCAGTTCTTC. Its translation is CASSVEGLAGAEQFF.

V gene TRBV5-6 combines with J gene TRBJ2-5; weak D call: TRBD1 (6 bases). Germline CDR1 and CDR2: SGHDT and YYEEEE. The CDR3 consists of 15 residues. Between the trimmed V and J ends, which lost 2 bases and 6 bases, there was a span of 17 bases. The CDR3 DNA is TGTGCCAGCAGCTTTGCGGCTCAGGGGCGGCAGACCCAGTACTTC. Translated, it gives CASSFAAQGRQTQYF.

The chain joins TRBV2 to TRBJ1-2; perhaps TRBD1 as D (5 bases). V dropped 3 bases and J dropped 5 bases, with 10 bases sitting between them. The CDR3 has 13 amino acids. Germline-derived CDR1 and CDR2 are SNHLY and FYNNEI. The CDR3 DNA reads as TGTGCCAGCAGTGATGGGGGGAGGTATGGCTACACCTTC. Translated: CASSDGGRYGYTF.

As concerns this clone: At one end the junction does not follow the germline gene, possibly because of a read error. Other nucleotide sequences from this sample produce the same CDR3. This chain connects TRBV30 to TRBJ2-6, with 8 bases aligning to TRBD1. CDR1 is GTSNPN and CDR2 is SVGIG in the germline V gene (reference sequence). The CDR3 runs 18 residues. CDR3 sequence: CAWSPIRGLGSGANVLTF. The CDR3, as DNA: TGTGCCTGGAGTCCTATCAGGGGGCTTGGTTCTGGGGCCAACGTCCTGACCTTC. Drawing the rest from reference TRBV30 and TRBJ2-6, the complete variable domain is SQTIHQWPATLVQPVGSPLSLECTVEGTSNPNLYWYRQAAGRGLQLLFYSVGIGQISSEVPQNLSASRPQDRQFILSSKKLLLSDSGFYLCAWSPIRGLGSGANVLTFGAGSRLTVL.

The chain has TRBV13 and TRBJ1-1; 7 nucleotides agree with TRBD1. The germline CDR1 and CDR2 sequences are PRHDT and FYEKMQ (reference sequence). This CDR3 region has 11 residues. V lost 5 bases and J lost 8; bases outside the gene matches: 2. DNA of the CDR3: TGTGCCAGCAGCCTACAGGGGGAAGCTTTCTTT. Translation gives CASSLQGEAFF.

The chain joins TRBV7-6 to TRBJ2-3; 7 bases map to TRBD2. The CDR3 sequence is 13 residues long. After removal of 5 bases from V and 5 bases from J, the junction contained 4 bases not matched to a gene. The germline gives CDR1 SGHVS, CDR2 FNYEAQ. For the CDR3, the DNA is TGTGCCAGCAGCCCCCCGGGGGGAGATACGCAGTATTTT. Amino acids: CASSPPGGDTQYF.

The V gene is TRBV11-2, the J gene TRBJ2-7; D may be TRBD1 (5 bases). The CDR3 consists of 14 residues. Germline assignment: CDR1 SGHAT and CDR2 FQNNGV. Trimming removed 1 base at V and 0 bases at J, with 7 bases between. The CDR3 coding sequence is TGTGCCAGCAGCTTAGGACAGAGCTCCTACGAGCAGTACTTC. Its translation: CASSLGQSSYEQYF.

The genes are TRBV5-6 and TRBJ2-2; D is uncertain. V lost 0 bases, J lost 4 bases, and 4 bases lay in between. This CDR3 region has 13 residues. The germline CDR1 and CDR2 sequences are SGHDT and YYEEEE. The CDR3 reads CASSLDFTGELFF. The CDR3 bases are TGTGCCAGCAGCTTGGACTTCACCGGGGAGCTGTTTTTT.

The chain couples TRBV28 to TRBJ1-1; 10 bases are a match to TRBD1. CDR3 length: 18 amino acids. Germline values: CDR1 MDHEN, CDR2 SYDVKM. With 6 bases clipped from V and 1 base from J, the junction kept 14 bases outside the gene matches. In DNA, the CDR3 is TGTGCCAGCAGCCCCACCCTTACCAGACAGGGGGCGAACACTGAAGCTTTCTTT. It encodes CASSPTLTRQGANTEAFF.

This chain uses TRBV9 with TRBJ2-5; 9 nucleotides line up with TRBD1. The V segment lost 4 bases and the J segment 11 bases; nucleotides outside the gene matches: 3. CDR3 length: 11 amino acids. Germline V gene lookup returns CDR1 SGDLS and CDR2 YYNGEE. Here the CDR3 DNA reads TGTGCCAGCAGCCCGGGACAGGGTCAGTACTTC. This codes for CASSPGQGQYF.

J is TRBJ2-7 and V is TRBV27; 7 bases align to TRBD1. CDR1 is MNHEY and CDR2 is SMNVEV in the germline V gene (reference sequence). With 5 bases clipped from V and 2 bases from J, the junction kept 12 bases outside the gene matches. The CDR3 sequence is 16 residues long. The CDR3 DNA reads TGTGCCAGCAGTCTCAAACTGGGACAGATTCCCTACGAGCAGTACTTC. Its translation: CASSLKLGQIPYEQYF.

The V gene is TRBV5-1, the J gene TRBJ2-1, with 14 nucleotides matching TRBD2. J gave up 6 bases and V 4 bases, and 6 bases lay outside the gene matches. This CDR3 region has 16 residues. CDR1 and CDR2 from the germline V gene are SGHRS and YFSETQ. The CDR3 here is CASSPQTSGGANEQFF. CDR3 bases: TGCGCCAGCAGCCCCCAGACTAGCGGGGGGGCCAATGAGCAGTTCTTC.

This chain links TRBV28 with TRBJ1-2, with 9 bases aligning to TRBD1. Germline CDR1 reads MDHEN; CDR2 reads SYDVKM. This CDR3 is 16 amino acids long. V gave up 10 bases and J gave up 5 bases; unmatched junction bases: 17. The CDR3 coding sequence is TGTGCCACCACAGCAAGGGGGACAGGGAAGGTGTATGGCTACACCTTC. Translated, it gives CATTARGTGKVYGYTF.

The chain joins TRBV6-6 to TRBJ2-5; TRBD2 aligns across 8 bases. The CDR3 loop spans 15 amino acids. J gave up 0 bases and V 6 bases, and 6 bases lay outside the gene matches. Germline CDR1 reads MNHNY; CDR2 reads SVGAGI (reference sequence). The CDR3 loop is CASSLTGGDQETQYF. The CDR3 coding sequence is TGTGCCAGCAGCCTCACGGGGGGGGACCAAGAGACCCAGTACTTC.

The chain joins TRBV5-4 to TRBJ2-5; 7 bases line up with TRBD1. This CDR3 comprises 14 residues. From germline, CDR1 is SGHNT and CDR2 YYREEE (reference sequence). J lost 0 bases, V lost 4 bases, and 3 bases had no gene match. The CDR3 DNA reads as TGTGCCAGCAGCCGGGACAGCCACCAAGAGACCCAGTACTTC. Translation gives CASSRDSHQETQYF.

This chain joins TRBV5-1 and TRBJ1-2; 8 nucleotides line up with TRBD1. J lost 5 bases, V lost 2 bases, and 11 bases had no gene match. The length of the CDR3 is 16 residues. Germline values: CDR1 SGHRS, CDR2 YFSETQ. The CDR3 nucleotides are TGCGCCAGCAGCTTATGGGGGTCAGGGGGCGAGTATGGCTACACCTTC. Protein sequence: CASSLWGSGGEYGYTF.

This chain uses TRBV28 with TRBJ1-2; D gene ambiguous. The V end was cut by 4 bases, the J end by 4 bases, with 10 bases between. Germline-derived CDR1 and CDR2 are MDHEN and SYDVKM. The CDR3 is 13 residues long. The CDR3 DNA reads TGTGCCAGCAGTTCCGCGGGTCTCTATGGCTACACCTTC. Its protein is CASSSAGLYGYTF.

This chain links TRBV18 with TRBJ1-2; the match to TRBD1 covers 9 bases. The CDR3 loop spans 15 amino acids. With V trimmed by 3 bases and J by 4 bases, 6 bases remained unmatched. Germline lookup yields CDR1 KGHSH and CDR2 LQKENI. The CDR3 is CASSPGQGIAYGYTF. The CDR3 DNA is TGTGCCAGCTCACCGGGACAGGGTATAGCCTATGGCTACACCTTC. The variable domain in full, completed from reference TRBV18 and TRBJ1-2, reads NAGVMQNPRHLVRRRGQEARLRCSPMKGHSHVYWYRQLPEEGLKFMVYLQKENIIDESGMPKERFSAEFPKEGPSILRIQQVVRGDSAAYFCASSPGQGIAYGYTFGSGTRLTVV.